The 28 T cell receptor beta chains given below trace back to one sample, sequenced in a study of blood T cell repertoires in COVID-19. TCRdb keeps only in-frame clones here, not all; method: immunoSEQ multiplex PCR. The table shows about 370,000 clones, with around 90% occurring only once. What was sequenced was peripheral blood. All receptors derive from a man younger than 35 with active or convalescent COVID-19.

CDR3 sequence (DNA): TGTGCCAGCACCCCGGGAGACTTCTACGAGCAGTACTTC. It yields the protein CASTPGDFYEQYF. V is TRBV25-1 and J is TRBJ2-7, with D possibly being TRBD2 (6 bases). Germline CDR1 is MGHDK and CDR2 is SYGVNS. CDR3 length: 13 amino acids. Trimming removed 7 bases at V and 3 bases at J, with 13 bases between.

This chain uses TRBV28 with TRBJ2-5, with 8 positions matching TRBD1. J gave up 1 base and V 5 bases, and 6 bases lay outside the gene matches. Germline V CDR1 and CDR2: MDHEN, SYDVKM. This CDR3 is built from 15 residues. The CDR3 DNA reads TGTGCCAGCAGTGGCACAGGGGGTATCCAAGAGACCCAGTACTTC. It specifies CASSGTGGIQETQYF.

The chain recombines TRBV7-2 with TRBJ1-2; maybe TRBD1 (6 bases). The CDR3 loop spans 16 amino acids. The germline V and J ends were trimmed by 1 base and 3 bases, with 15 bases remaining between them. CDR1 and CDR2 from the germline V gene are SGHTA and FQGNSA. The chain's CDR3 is CASSLGVRGWDYGYTF. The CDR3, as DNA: TGTGCCAGCAGCTTAGGGGTCAGGGGATGGGACTATGGCTACACCTTC.

CDR3 sequence reads: CASSFYRENSPLHF. CDR3 nucleotides: TGTGCCAGCAGCTTTTACAGGGAAAATTCACCCCTCCACTTT. The rearrangement uses TRBV7-2 and TRBJ1-6, with a weak D call TRBD1 (6 bases). V was cut by 3 bases and J by 7 bases, with 10 bases left in between. Germline CDR1 reads SGHTA; CDR2 reads FQGNSA. CDR3 length equals 14 residues.

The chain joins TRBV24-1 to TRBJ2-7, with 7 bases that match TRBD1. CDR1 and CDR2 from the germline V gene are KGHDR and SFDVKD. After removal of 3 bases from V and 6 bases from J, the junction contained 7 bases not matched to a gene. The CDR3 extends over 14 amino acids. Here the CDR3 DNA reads TGTGCCACCAGTGATAGGGGGCCGTGGGCCGAGCAGTACTTC. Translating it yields CATSDRGPWAEQYF.

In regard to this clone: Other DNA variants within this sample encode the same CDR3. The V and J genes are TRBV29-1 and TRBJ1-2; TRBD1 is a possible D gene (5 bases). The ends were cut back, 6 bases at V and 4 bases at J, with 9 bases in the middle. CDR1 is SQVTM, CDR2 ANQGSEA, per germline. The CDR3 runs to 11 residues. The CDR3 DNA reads TGCAGCGTGCGGGGCGGCTATGGCTACACCTTC. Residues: CSVRGGYGYTF.

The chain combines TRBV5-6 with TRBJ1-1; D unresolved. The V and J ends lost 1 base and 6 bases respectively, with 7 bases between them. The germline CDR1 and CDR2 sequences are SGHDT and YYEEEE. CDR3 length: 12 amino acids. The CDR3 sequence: CASSLSGAEAFF. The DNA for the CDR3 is TGTGCCAGCAGCTTGTCGGGAGCTGAAGCTTTCTTT.

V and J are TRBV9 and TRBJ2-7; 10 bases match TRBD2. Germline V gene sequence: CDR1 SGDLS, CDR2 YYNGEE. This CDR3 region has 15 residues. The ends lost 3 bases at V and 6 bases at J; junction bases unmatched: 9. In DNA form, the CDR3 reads TGTGCCAGCAGCGCCGGTTCCAGCGGGGGGGTCGAGCAGTACTTC. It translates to CASSAGSSGGVEQYF. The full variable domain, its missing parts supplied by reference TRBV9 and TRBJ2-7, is DSGVTQTPKHLITATGQRVTLRCSPRSGDLSVYWYQQSLDQGLQFLIQYYNGEERAKGNILERFSAQQFPDLHSELNLSSLELGDSALYFCASSAGSSGGVEQYFGPGTRLTVT.

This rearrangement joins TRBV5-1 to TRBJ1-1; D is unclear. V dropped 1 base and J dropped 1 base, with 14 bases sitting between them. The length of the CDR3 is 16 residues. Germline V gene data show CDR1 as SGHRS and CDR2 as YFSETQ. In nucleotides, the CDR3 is TGCGCCAGCAGCTTGCGGAGGGTAGGAGCGAACACTGAAGCTTTCTTT. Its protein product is CASSLRRVGANTEAFF.

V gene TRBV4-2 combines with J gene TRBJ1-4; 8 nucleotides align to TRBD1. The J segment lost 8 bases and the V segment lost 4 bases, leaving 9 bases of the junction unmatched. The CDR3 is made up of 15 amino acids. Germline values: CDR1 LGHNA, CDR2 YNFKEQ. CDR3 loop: CASSPKTGAVEKLFF. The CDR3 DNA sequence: TGTGCCAGCAGCCCAAAGACAGGGGCCGTCGAAAAACTGTTTTTT.

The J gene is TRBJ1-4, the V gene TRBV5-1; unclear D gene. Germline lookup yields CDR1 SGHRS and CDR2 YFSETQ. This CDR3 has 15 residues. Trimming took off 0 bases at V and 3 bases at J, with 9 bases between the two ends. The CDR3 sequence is CASSLGAGANEKLFF. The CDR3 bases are TGCGCCAGCAGCTTGGGAGCGGGAGCTAATGAAAAACTGTTTTTT.

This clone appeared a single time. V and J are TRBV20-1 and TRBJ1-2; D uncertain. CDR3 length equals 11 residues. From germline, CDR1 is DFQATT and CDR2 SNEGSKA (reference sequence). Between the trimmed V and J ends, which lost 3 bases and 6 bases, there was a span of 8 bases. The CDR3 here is CSASDGDGYTF. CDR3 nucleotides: TGCAGTGCTAGTGACGGAGATGGCTACACCTTC.

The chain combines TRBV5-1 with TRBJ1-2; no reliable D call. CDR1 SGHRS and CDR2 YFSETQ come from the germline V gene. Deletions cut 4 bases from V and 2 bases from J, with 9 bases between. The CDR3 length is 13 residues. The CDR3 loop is CASSIDINYGYTF. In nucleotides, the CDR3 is TGCGCCAGCAGCATCGACATCAACTATGGCTACACCTTC. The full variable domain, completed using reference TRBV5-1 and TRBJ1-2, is KAGVTQTPRYLIKTRGQQVTLSCSPISGHRSVSWYQQTPGQGLQFLFEYFSETQRNKGNFPGRFSGRQFSNSRSEMNVSTLELGDSALYLCASSIDINYGYTFGSGTRLTVV.

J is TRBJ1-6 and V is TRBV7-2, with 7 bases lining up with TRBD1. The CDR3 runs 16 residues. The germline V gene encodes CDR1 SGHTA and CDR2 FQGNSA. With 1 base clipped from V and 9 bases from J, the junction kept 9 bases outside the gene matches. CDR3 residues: CASSLVGGELGSPLHF. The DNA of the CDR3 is TGTGCCAGCAGCTTAGTAGGGGGCGAGTTGGGTTCACCCCTCCACTTT.

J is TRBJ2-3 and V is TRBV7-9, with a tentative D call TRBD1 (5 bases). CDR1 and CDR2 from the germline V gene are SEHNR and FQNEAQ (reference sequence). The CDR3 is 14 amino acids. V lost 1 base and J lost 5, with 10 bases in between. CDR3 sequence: CASSLGPGIDTQYF. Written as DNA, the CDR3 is TGTGCCAGCAGCTTAGGTCCAGGGATAGATACGCAGTATTTT.

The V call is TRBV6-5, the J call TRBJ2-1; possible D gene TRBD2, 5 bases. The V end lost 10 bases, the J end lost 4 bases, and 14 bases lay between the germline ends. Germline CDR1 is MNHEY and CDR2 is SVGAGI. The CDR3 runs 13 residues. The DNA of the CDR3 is TGTGCCACAGAAGCGGACCCATACAATGAGCAGTTCTTC. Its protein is CATEADPYNEQFF.

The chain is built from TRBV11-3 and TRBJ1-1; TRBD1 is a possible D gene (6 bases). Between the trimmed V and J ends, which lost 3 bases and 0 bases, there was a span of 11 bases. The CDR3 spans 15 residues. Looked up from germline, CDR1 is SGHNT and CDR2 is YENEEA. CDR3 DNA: TGTGCCAGCAGCTTTCGGGGGGACATGAACACTGAAGCTTTCTTT. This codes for CASSFRGDMNTEAFF.

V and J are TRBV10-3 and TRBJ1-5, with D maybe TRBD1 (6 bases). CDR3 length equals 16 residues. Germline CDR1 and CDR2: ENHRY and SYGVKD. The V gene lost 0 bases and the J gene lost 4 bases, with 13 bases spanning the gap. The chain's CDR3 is CAISESNRAANQPQHF. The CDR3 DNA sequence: TGTGCCATCAGTGAGTCGAACAGGGCGGCAAATCAGCCCCAGCATTTT.

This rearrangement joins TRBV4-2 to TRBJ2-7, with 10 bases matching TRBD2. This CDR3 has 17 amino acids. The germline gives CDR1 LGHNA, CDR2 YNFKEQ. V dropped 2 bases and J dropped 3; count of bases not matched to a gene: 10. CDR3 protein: CASSQRPSGSQVYEQYF. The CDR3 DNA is TGTGCCAGCAGCCAAAGGCCTAGCGGGAGTCAGGTCTACGAGCAGTACTTC.

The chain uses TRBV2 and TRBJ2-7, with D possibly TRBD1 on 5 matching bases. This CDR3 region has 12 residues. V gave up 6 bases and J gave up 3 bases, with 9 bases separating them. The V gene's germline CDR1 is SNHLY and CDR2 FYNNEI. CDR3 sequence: CASRARGYEQYF. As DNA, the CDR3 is TGTGCCAGCAGGGCAAGGGGCTACGAGCAGTACTTC.

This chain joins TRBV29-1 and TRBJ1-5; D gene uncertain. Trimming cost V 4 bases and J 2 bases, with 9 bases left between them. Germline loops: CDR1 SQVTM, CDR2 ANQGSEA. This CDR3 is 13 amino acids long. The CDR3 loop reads CSVGGSGNQPQHF. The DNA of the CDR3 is TGCAGCGTTGGCGGCTCTGGCAATCAGCCCCAGCATTTT.

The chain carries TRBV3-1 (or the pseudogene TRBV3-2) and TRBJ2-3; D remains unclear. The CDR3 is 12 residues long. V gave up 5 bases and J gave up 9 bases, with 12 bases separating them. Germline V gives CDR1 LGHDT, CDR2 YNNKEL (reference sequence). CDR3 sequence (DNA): TGTGCCAGCAGCAACCCCTCCGGGACGCAGTATTTT. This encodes CASSNPSGTQYF.

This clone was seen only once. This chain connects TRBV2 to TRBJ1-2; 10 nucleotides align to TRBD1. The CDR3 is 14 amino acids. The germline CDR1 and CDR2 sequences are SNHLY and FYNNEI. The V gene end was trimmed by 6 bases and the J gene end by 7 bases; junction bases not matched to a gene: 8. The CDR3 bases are TGTGCCAGCAGAGCGACAGGGGGCGCCGCTGGCTACACCTTC. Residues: CASRATGGAAGYTF. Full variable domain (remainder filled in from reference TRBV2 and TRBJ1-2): EPEVTQTPSHQVTQMGQEVILRCVPISNHLYFYWYRQILGQKVEFLVSFYNNEISEKSEIFDDQFSVERPDGSNFTLKIRSTKLEDSAMYFCASRATGGAAGYTFGSGTRLTVV.

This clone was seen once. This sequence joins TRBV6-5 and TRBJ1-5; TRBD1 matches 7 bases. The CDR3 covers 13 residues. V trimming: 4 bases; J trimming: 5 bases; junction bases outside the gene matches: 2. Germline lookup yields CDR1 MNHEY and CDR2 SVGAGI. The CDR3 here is CASSWDRDQPQHF. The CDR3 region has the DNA TGTGCCAGCAGTTGGGACAGAGATCAGCCCCAGCATTTT.

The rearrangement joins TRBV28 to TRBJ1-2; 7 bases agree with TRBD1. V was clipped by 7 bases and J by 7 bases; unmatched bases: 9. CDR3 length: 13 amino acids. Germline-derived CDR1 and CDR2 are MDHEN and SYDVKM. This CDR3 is CASKAGGTGGYTF. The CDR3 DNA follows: TGTGCCAGCAAGGCAGGGGGAACTGGTGGCTACACCTTC.

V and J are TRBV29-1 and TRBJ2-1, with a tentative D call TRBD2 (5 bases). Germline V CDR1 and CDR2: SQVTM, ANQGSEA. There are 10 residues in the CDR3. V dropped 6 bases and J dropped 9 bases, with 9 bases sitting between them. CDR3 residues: CSVPGGEQFF. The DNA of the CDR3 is TGCAGCGTACCCGGAGGTGAGCAGTTCTTC.

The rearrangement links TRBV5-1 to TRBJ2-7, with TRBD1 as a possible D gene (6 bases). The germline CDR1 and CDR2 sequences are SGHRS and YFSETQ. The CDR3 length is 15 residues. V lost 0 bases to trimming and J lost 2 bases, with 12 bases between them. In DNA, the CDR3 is TGCGCCAGCAGCTTGGCCCTGGACAGCCCCTACGAGCAGTACTTC. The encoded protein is CASSLALDSPYEQYF.

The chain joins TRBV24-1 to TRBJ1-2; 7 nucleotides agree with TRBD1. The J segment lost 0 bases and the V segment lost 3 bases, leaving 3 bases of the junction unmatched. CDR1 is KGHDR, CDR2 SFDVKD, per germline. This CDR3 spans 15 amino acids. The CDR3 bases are TGTGCCACCAGTGATCCCGGGACAGCTAACTATGGCTACACCTTC. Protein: CATSDPGTANYGYTF.